This is a list of T cell receptor beta chains from one sample in a study of cytomegalovirus exposure and HLA in healthy donors. Clones were sequenced by immunoSEQ multiplex PCR, and TCRdb holds only the in-frame ones, with some missing. This listing includes 180,000 or so clones. The specimen sequenced was PBMCs. All receptors come from a boy younger than 18 in good health and CMV-seronegative. The conserved cysteine and the conserved F or W are not part of the CDR3 here.

>13|TRBV7-9|.
ASSLGTGMLYEQY
>9|TRBV20-1|TRBJ2-5
SATSEETQY
>12|TRBV5-6|TRBJ1-6
ASGGSISNSPLH
>11|TRBV18|TRBJ1-5
ASSGGLNQPQH
>14|TRBV6-5|TRBJ2-2
ASSYRRDIVQGELF
>11|TRBV11-2|TRBJ1-2
ASSLSGNYGYT
>11|TRBV9|TRBJ2-1
ASSATSYGEQF
>13|TRBV7-3|TRBJ1-3
ASSPGGQTGNTIY
>10|TRBV30|TRBJ2-7
AWSRVIYEQY
>11|TRBV7-2|TRBJ1-1
ASGGQLNTEAF
>10|TRBV6-5|TRBJ1-4
ASRTGEEKLF
>13|TRBV15|TRBJ2-7
ATSSPGLKKDEQY
>12|TRBV25-1|TRBJ2-1
ASSGQGAYNEQF
>13|TRBV28|TRBJ1-1
ASSPLSPMNTEAF
>11|TRBV2|TRBJ2-5
AGTETGVGAQY
>10|TRBV29-1|TRBJ2-3
SVDPGWDTQY
>13|TRBV4-2|TRBJ1-2
ASSQDHGQGGGYT
>14|TRBV18|TRBJ1-1
ASSPARGTANTEAF
>16|TRBV19|TRBJ2-7
ASSASGQGFQRNYEQY
>13|TRBV7-9|TRBJ2-7
ASRSTSGAVNEQY
>11|TRBV27|TRBJ1-1
ASSLTGRSEAF
>12|TRBV7-8|TRBJ2-5
ASRESTGQETQY
>12|TRBV19|TRBJ1-4
ASSIGGRSEKLF
>12|TRBV27|TRBJ1-5
ASSFYQGKQPQH
>13|TRBV2|TRBJ2-1
ASSERGGSYNEQF
>14|TRBV6-1|TRBJ2-6
ASSGQGGTGANVLT
>11|TRBV30|TRBJ1-4
AWSAASEEKLF
>10|TRBV19|TRBJ2-7
AYRGATYEQY
>12|TRBV29-1|TRBJ2-2
SGRWTGGTGELF
>16|TRBV7-6|TRBJ2-2
ASSTTSGTGPNTGELF
>11|TRBV6-5|TRBJ2-2
AIKHRVSGELF
>15|TRBV7-7|TRBJ2-7
ASSPGLAGGLAHEQY
>14|TRBV4-3|TRBJ2-3
ASSQSLAGSTDTQY
>12|TRBV19|TRBJ1-2
ASSIGGGNYGYT
>12|TRBV19|TRBJ1-2
ASSTQVENYGYT
>12|TRBV28|TRBJ2-3
ASSPLSLADTQY
>14|TRBV5-6|TRBJ2-7
ASTSTGPHSTYEQY
>13|TRBV4-3|TRBJ1-1
ASSQEGQGYTEAF
>11|TRBV28|TRBJ1-1
ASTSDKNTEAF
>13|TRBV5-8|TRBJ2-1
ASSGEGRTYNEQF
>12|TRBV13|TRBJ2-3
ASSAGLLTDTQY